The clone carrying this T cell receptor (beta chain) occurred a few times. Its antigen remains unknown. This CDR3 contains 15 residues. V was pared by 4 bases and J by 1 base, with 4 bases of the junction left unmatched. CDR1 and CDR2 (germline): SGDLS, YYNGEE. What was amplified from RNA transcripts were TCR beta CDR3 regions. The TCR CDR3 was amplified in a first-round RT-PCR using the HTBI primer set. TCRdb processed the multiplex PCR reads anew with MiXCR; each CDR3 protein has one entry. The data contain about 480,000 distinct CDR3 sequences, roughly 14% of them singletons. This sample is part of a study of T cells in Graves' hyperthyroidism and ophthalmopathy. Study findings and constraints: Most thyroid-expanded clonotypes above 0.001 were also found in blood. The model made its ophthalmopathy prediction, and onset followed a median about 5.9 months later.

For Graves' hyperthyroidism to be stable, ophthalmopathy could not progress within 18 months. Every diagnosis used clinical symptoms, serum thyroxine and TRAb, thyroid ultrasound and orbital computed tomography. The sequence came from a young woman with Graves' hyperthyroidism. Specimen: blood. The chain uses TRBV9 and TRBJ1-2, with TRBD1 identical over 10 bases. In DNA form, the CDR3 reads TGTGCCAGCAGCCCATGGACAGGGGGTAACTATGGCTACACCTTC. Encoded protein: CASSPWTGGNYGYTF.